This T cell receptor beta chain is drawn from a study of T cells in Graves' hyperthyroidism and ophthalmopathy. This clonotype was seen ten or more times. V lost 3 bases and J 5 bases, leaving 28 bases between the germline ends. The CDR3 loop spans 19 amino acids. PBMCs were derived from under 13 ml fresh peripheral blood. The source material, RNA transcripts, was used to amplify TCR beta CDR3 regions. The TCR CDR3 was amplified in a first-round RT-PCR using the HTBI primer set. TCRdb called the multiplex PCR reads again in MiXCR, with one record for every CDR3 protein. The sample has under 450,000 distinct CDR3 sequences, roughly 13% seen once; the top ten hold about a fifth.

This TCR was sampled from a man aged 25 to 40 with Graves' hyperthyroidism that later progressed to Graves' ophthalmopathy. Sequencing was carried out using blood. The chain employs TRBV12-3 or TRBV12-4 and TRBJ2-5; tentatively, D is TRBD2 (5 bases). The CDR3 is CASSLAPLGLDSPRETQYF. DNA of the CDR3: TGTGCCAGCAGTTTGGCCCCCCTCGGACTCGATTCCCCGAGGGAGACCCAGTACTTC.